Listed below are T cell receptor beta chains from one sample, sequenced in a study of cytomegalovirus exposure and HLA in healthy donors. Libraries were prepared by immunoSEQ multiplex PCR; TCRdb keeps only in-frame clonotypes and omits some of them. Of approximately 110,000 clones listed, roughly 68% were seen once; the top ten hold 4% to 4.5%. The sequenced material came from PBMCs. The source is a woman between 50 and 59 years old in good health and CMV-seropositive. Each CDR3 is given with its conserved first and last residue. Each record gives: J gene, clone size, V gene, CDR3 protein. Part of the rows lack a size; the others show once, few, many or a class for expanded clones.

J: TRBJ1-1; size: .; V: TRBV29-1; CDR3: CSVEAGAGTEAFF
J: TRBJ1-1; size: .; V: TRBV27; CDR3: CASSFSGVGTEAFF
J: TRBJ2-5; size: .; V: TRBV25-1; CDR3: CASSELQGEETQYF
J: TRBJ2-2; size: few; V: TRBV5-1; CDR3: CASSLRSRGSTGELFF
J: TRBJ2-1; size: .; V: TRBV7-7; CDR3: CASSLGSYNEQFF
J: TRBJ2-1; size: few; V: TRBV19; CDR3: CASSMYAGGTTMKQFF
J: TRBJ2-1; size: .; V: TRBV4-1; CDR3: CASSQGGSGGYNEQFF
J: TRBJ2-3; size: .; V: TRBV7-9; CDR3: CASSLSIGADTQYF
J: TRBJ1-2; size: .; V: TRBV18; CDR3: CASSLDREGYTF
J: TRBJ1-2; size: .; V: TRBV19; CDR3: CASILRTDRTNYGYTF
J: TRBJ1-2; size: few; V: TRBV28; CDR3: CASSLTLTPGYTF
J: TRBJ2-1; size: few; V: TRBV11-1; CDR3: CASSLLGGAGEQFF
J: TRBJ2-1; size: .; V: TRBV7-2; CDR3: CASSLQTGGREQFF
J: TRBJ1-2; size: .; V: TRBV13; CDR3: CASSLVGLNYGYTF
J: TRBJ2-2; size: .; V: TRBV4-1; CDR3: CASSPRTGNTGELFF
J: TRBJ1-1; size: .; V: TRBV5-1; CDR3: CASSLAPTGGDTEAFF
J: TRBJ1-6; size: .; V: TRBV7-3; CDR3: CASSLMAGGRNSPLHF
J: TRBJ1-2; size: .; V: TRBV2; CDR3: CASSEGGAGYYGYTF
J: TRBJ2-5; size: once; V: TRBV7-2; CDR3: CASSRQRGRETQYF
J: TRBJ1-2; size: .; V: TRBV2; CDR3: CASSVSIGYTF
J: TRBJ1-2; size: few; V: TRBV19; CDR3: CASSTPTKGYTF
J: TRBJ1-2; size: .; V: TRBV7-2; CDR3: CASSVEGQVYGYTF
J: TRBJ2-2; size: few; V: TRBV6-5; CDR3: CASSYSVTANTGELFF
J: TRBJ2-7; size: .; V: TRBV5-4; CDR3: CASSFLDGGAYEQYF
J: TRBJ2-5; size: .; V: TRBV5-4; CDR3: CASSLKLAGEETQYF
J: TRBJ2-3; size: .; V: TRBV25-1; CDR3: CASSEWRGGITDTQYF
J: TRBJ2-1; size: .; V: TRBV7-2; CDR3: CASSLGIVAGEEQFF
J: TRBJ1-4; size: .; V: TRBV2; CDR3: CATRVGENEKLFF
J: TRBJ2-7; size: .; V: TRBV28; CDR3: CASTPGGTVDYEQYF
J: TRBJ2-1; size: few; V: TRBV11-3; CDR3: CASSLIPGQGSYNEQFF
J: TRBJ1-2; size: .; V: TRBV2; CDR3: CATMGLRAHGYTF
J: TRBJ1-5; size: few; V: TRBV7-2; CDR3: CASSLNPDSPQHF
J: TRBJ1-1; size: few; V: TRBV18; CDR3: CASSPLNTEAFF
J: TRBJ2-5; size: .; V: TRBV30; CDR3: CAWSAGQVQYF
J: TRBJ2-1; size: .; V: TRBV7-2; CDR3: CASSPGTGQYSYNEQFF
J: TRBJ2-5; size: .; V: TRBV6-6; CDR3: CASSPSGGEQYF
J: TRBJ2-7; size: few; V: TRBV7-9; CDR3: CASSPGGWHEQYF
J: TRBJ1-1; size: .; V: TRBV7-2; CDR3: CASSLYGMNTEAFF
J: TRBJ1-5; size: .; V: TRBV15; CDR3: CATSRDRLTFDSNQPQHF